The entry that follows covers one TCR beta chain sequence. What it recognizes is unknown. The data belong to a study of regulatory and conventional T cells in RAG deficiency. Study findings and constraints: Omenn patients showed >85% Treg-Tconv overlap and shorter CDR3 lengths.

This CDR3 is built from 14 residues. The V gene end was trimmed by 6 bases and the J gene end by 1 base; junction bases not matched to a gene: 3. Germline CDR1 and CDR2: LNHDA and SQIVND (reference sequence). Sequenced by immunoSEQ multiplex PCR; TCRdb stores in-frame clones only, minus some. Here the sample spans 30,000 to 40,000 clones, approximately 89% being singletons. This sample also belongs to another study, concerning regulatory T cells. That work adds: Primers: 52 TRBV forward and 13 TRBJ reverse. In patients, unique TRB V-J pairs were restricted and V/J usage skewed, especially in Tregs.

This chain links TRBV19 with TRBJ1-2; TRBD1 aligns across 9 bases. The clonotype comes from a human donor in good health. The specimen was CD8+ T cells sorted from blood. The CDR3 protein is CASRRDRDNYGYTF. CDR3 nucleotides: TGTGCCAGTAGACGGGACAGGGATAACTATGGCTACACCTTC.